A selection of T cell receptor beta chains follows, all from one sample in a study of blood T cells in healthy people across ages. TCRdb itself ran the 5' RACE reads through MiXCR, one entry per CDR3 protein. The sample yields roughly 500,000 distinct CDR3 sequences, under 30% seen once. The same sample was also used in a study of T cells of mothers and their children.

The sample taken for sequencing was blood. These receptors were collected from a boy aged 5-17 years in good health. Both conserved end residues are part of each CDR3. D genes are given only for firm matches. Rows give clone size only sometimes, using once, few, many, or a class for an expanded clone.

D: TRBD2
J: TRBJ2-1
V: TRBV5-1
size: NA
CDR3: CASSSGRANDEQFF
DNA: TGCGCCAGCAGTAGCGGGAGGGCCAATGATGAGCAGTTCTTC

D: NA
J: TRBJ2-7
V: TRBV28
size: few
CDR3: CASSLRPAWPRWFYEQYF
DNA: TGTGCCAGCAGTTTGAGGCCGGCATGGCCTAGATGGTTCTACGAGCAGTACTTC

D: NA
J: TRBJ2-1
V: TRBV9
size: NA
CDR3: CASSVAESWNEQFF
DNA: TGTGCCAGCAGCGTAGCGGAATCATGGAATGAGCAGTTCTTC

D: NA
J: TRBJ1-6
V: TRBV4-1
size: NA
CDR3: CASSQEFTGPNSPLHF
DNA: TGCGCCAGCAGCCAAGAGTTTACGGGACCAAATTCACCCCTCCACTTT

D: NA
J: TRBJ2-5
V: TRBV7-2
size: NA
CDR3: CASSLVGLSDRKETQYF
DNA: TGTGCCAGCAGCTTAGTTGGGTTGTCGGACAGAAAAGAGACCCAGTACTTC

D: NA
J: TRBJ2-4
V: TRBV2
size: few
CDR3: CASRLPGTLNIQYF
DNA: TGTGCCAGCAGACTTCCCGGGACCCTCAACATTCAGTACTTC

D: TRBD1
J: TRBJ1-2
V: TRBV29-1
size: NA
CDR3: CSAMTGGYRGYTF
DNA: TGCAGCGCCATGACAGGGGGCTACCGTGGCTACACCTTC

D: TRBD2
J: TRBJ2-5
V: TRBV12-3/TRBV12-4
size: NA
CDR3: CASSRRGEETQYF
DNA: TGTGCCAGCAGTAGGCGGGGGGAAGAGACCCAGTACTTC

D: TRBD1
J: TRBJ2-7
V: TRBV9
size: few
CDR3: CASSPSPGQGYYEQYF
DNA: TGTGCCAGCAGCCCATCCCCCGGACAGGGCTACTACGAGCAGTACTTC

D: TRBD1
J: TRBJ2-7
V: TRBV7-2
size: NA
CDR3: CASSHRDRGNEQYF
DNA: TGTGCCAGCAGCCACCGGGACAGGGGAAACGAGCAGTACTTC

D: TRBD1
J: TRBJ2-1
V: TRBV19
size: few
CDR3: CASGKTGIYNEQFF
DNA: TGTGCCAGTGGTAAGACAGGGATCTACAATGAGCAGTTCTTC

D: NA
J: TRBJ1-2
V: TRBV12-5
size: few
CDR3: CASGLGGTAYGYTF
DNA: TGTGCTAGTGGTTTAGGAGGGACGGCCTATGGCTACACCTTC

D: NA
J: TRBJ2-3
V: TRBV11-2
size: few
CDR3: CASSFGQRITDTQYF
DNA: TGTGCCAGCAGCTTCGGACAGCGGATTACAGATACGCAGTATTTT

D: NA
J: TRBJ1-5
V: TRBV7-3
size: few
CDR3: CASSLTYGSNQPQHF
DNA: TGTGCCAGCAGCTTAACGTACGGCAGCAATCAGCCCCAGCATTTT